One and the same sample provided the 15 T cell receptor beta chains below, sequenced in a study of blood T cells in healthy people across ages. With a J-beta primer mix and a sample-barcoded 5' primer, a second PCR ran about 7 to 12 cycles. TCRdb fed the 5' RACE reads into MiXCR, producing one record per CDR3 protein. The data contain some 1,500,000 distinct CDR3 sequences, about 42% of them singletons. Sequenced material: blood. The receptors shown here come from a woman between 18 and 30 years old in good health.

In its sample, this clonotype was seen a few times. V usage is TRBV28 and J usage is TRBJ1-5; D uncertain. The CDR3 covers 13 residues. The V end lost 5 bases, the J end lost 6 bases, and 11 bases lay between the germline ends. The germline CDR1 and CDR2 sequences are MDHEN and SYDVKM. The CDR3 DNA is TGTGCCAGCAGTCCGGAGCGGGGTCAGCCCCAGCATTTT. Its protein product is CASSPERGQPQHF. The full variable domain, completed using reference TRBV28 and TRBJ1-5, is DVKVTQSSRYLVKRTGEKVFLECVQDMDHENMFWYRQDPGLGLRLIYFSYDVKMKEKGDIPEGYSVSREKKERFSLILESASTNQTSMYLCASSPERGQPQHFGDGTRLSIL.

CDR3 in amino acids: CASSQEQGSSYGYTF. The CDR3 nucleotides read TGTGCCAGCAGCCAAGAACAGGGGTCGAGCTATGGCTACACCTTC. V gene TRBV14 combines with J gene TRBJ1-2, with 7 bases fitting TRBD1. Germline assignment: CDR1 SGHDN and CDR2 FVKESK. V trimming: 0 bases; J trimming: 4 bases; junction bases outside the gene matches: 5. The CDR3 runs to 15 residues.

A note on this clonotype: This may be a read error: a much more frequent sequence differs by one nucleotide. V gene TRBV27 combines with J gene TRBJ2-1; TRBD2 agrees at 12 bases. Germline CDR1 reads MNHEY; CDR2 reads SMNVEV (reference sequence). V lost 6 bases and J lost 3; bases outside the gene matches: 3. The CDR3 runs to 15 residues. Here the CDR3 reads CASRRTSGNYNEQFF. Written as DNA, the CDR3 is TGTGCCAGCAGACGGACTAGCGGGAACTACAATGAGCAGTTCTTC.

The chain uses TRBV4-3 and TRBJ2-1; 10 bases align to TRBD2. Germline V gene data show CDR1 as LGHNA and CDR2 as YSLEER. The V gene end was trimmed by 2 bases and the J gene end by 7 bases; junction bases not matched to a gene: 8. The CDR3 loop spans 16 amino acids. CDR3 nucleotide sequence: TGCGCCAGCAGCCAAAGACTAGCGGGTAGTGGGAATGAGCAGTTCTTC. It is translated as CASSQRLAGSGNEQFF.

There are a few counts of this clonotype. This chain uses TRBV12-3 or TRBV12-4 with TRBJ1-2; 12 positions agree with TRBD1. Trimming cost V 6 bases and J 6 bases; bases outside gene matches: 2. CDR3 length: 13 amino acids. In nucleotides, the CDR3 is TGTGCCAGCAGCTGGGACAGGGGGCATGGCTACACCTTC. Translation gives CASSWDRGHGYTF.

This chain connects TRBV29-1 to TRBJ1-2; D is uncertain. The length of the CDR3 is 12 residues. The V gene lost 6 bases and the J gene lost 4 bases, with 12 bases spanning the gap. The germline V gene has CDR1 SQVTM and CDR2 ANQGSEA. CDR3 in DNA: TGCAGCGTGGGCGCGGAGATCTATGGCTACACCTTC. This encodes CSVGAEIYGYTF. The whole variable domain, filled in from reference TRBV29-1 and TRBJ1-2, reads SAVISQKPSRDICQRGTSLTIQCQVDSQVTMMFWYRQQPGQSLTLIATANQGSEATYESGFVIDKFPISRPNLTFSTLTVSNMSPEDSSIYLCSVGAEIYGYTFGSGTRLTVV.

The V and J genes are TRBV27 and TRBJ1-3; 12 bases fit TRBD1. This CDR3 region has 21 residues. Germline assignment: CDR1 MNHEY and CDR2 SMNVEV (reference sequence). V was pared by 2 bases and J by 0 bases, with 14 bases of the junction left unmatched. The CDR3 coding sequence is TGTGCCAGCAGTTTAAAGGCCCGGGACAGGGGGCTGACAAGCTCTGGAAACACCATATATTTT. It yields the protein CASSLKARDRGLTSSGNTIYF.

This clonotype was recorded a few times. This chain joins TRBV7-9 and TRBJ1-2; 8 bases are a match to TRBD1. Looked up from germline, CDR1 is SEHNR and CDR2 is FQNEAQ (reference sequence). The CDR3 is 18 residues long. V trimming: 3 bases; J trimming: 0 bases; junction bases outside the gene matches: 12. In nucleotides, the CDR3 is TGTGCCAGCAGCTTGATCAGGGGGCCGCGAGAAGCTAACTATGGCTACACCTTC. It is translated as CASSLIRGPREANYGYTF.

This clonotype was seen a handful of times. The CDR3 protein is CASTRTGANYGYTF. In nucleotides, the CDR3 is TGTGCCAGCACCCGGACAGGGGCGAACTATGGCTACACCTTC. The chain joins TRBV6-5 to TRBJ1-2, with 9 bases identical to TRBD1. After removal of 7 bases from V and 2 bases from J, the junction contained 5 bases not matched to a gene. This CDR3 region has 14 residues. Germline CDR1 and CDR2: MNHEY and SVGAGI.

This chain links TRBV28 with TRBJ1-6; 8 nucleotides align to TRBD1. V lost 6 bases and J lost 8; bases outside the gene matches: 6. The CDR3 length is 14 residues. Germline CDR1 is MDHEN and CDR2 is SYDVKM. CDR3 in DNA: TGTGCCAGCAGACCCCCAGGGGGCTATTCACCCCTCCACTTT. It is translated as CASRPPGGYSPLHF.

The genes are TRBV20-1 and TRBJ1-5, with D possibly being TRBD1 (5 bases). This CDR3 comprises 13 residues. From germline, CDR1 is DFQATT and CDR2 SNEGSKA (reference sequence). V dropped 3 bases and J dropped 10 bases, with 16 bases sitting between them. The CDR3: CSASSTGVCPQHF. The CDR3 coding sequence is TGCAGTGCTAGTAGTACAGGAGTCTGTCCCCAGCATTTT.

The CDR3 loop reads CASSLGTGGTYGYTF. The CDR3 DNA follows: TGTGCCAGCAGCTTAGGAACAGGGGGCACCTATGGCTACACCTTC. The rearrangement links TRBV7-6 to TRBJ1-2; TRBD1 aligns across 9 bases. The CDR3 extends over 15 amino acids. CDR1 is SGHVS and CDR2 is FNYEAQ in the germline V gene. The V gene end was trimmed by 1 base and the J gene end by 4 bases; junction bases not matched to a gene: 4.

The sample holds a few counts of this clonotype. The chain has TRBV24-1 and TRBJ2-1, with TRBD1 matching over 9 bases. This CDR3 region has 16 residues. V shed 0 bases, J shed 5 bases, and the junction held 4 bases outside the gene matches. Germline CDR1 KGHDR, CDR2 SFDVKD. The CDR3 nucleotides read TGTGCCACCAGTGATTTGCCCGGGACAGGGAACAATGAGCAGTTCTTC. Translation: CATSDLPGTGNNEQFF.

This clonotype occurred once. The chain uses TRBV20-1 and TRBJ1-5; 7 bases are a match to TRBD1. Germline trimming cut 3 bases from V and 6 bases from J; bases unmatched to any gene: 11. This CDR3 region has 15 residues. Germline V gene sequence: CDR1 DFQATT, CDR2 SNEGSKA (reference sequence). CDR3 in DNA: TGCAGTGCTAGGCCACTGGGAGGGGGCGGTCAGCCCCAGCATTTT. The encoded protein is CSARPLGGGGQPQHF.

V and J are TRBV6-2 or TRBV6-3 and TRBJ2-2; 12 nucleotides align to TRBD2. Germline CDR1 and CDR2: MNHEY and SVGEGT. The CDR3 runs to 15 residues. Losses at the gene ends were 5 bases for V and 4 bases for J; bases not matched to a gene: 2. This CDR3 reads CASSRTSGVTGELFF. For the CDR3, the DNA is TGTGCCAGCAGTCGGACTAGCGGGGTCACCGGGGAGCTGTTTTTT.